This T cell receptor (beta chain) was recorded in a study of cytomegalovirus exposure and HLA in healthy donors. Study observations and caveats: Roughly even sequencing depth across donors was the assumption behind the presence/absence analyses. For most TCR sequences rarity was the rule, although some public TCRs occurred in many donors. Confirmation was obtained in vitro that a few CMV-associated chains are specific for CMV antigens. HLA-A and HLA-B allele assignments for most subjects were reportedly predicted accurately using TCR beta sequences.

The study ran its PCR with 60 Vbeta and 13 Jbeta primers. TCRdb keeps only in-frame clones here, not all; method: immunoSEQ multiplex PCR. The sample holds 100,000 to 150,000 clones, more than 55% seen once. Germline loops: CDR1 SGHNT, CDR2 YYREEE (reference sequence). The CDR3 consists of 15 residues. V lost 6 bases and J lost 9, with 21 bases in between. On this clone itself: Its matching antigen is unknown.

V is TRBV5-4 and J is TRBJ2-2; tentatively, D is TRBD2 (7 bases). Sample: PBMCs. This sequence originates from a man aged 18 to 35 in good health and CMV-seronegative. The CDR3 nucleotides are TGTGCCAGCACCGTGGCGGGCCCGGGGGGCCGGGAGCTGTTTTTT. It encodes CASTVAGPGGRELFF.